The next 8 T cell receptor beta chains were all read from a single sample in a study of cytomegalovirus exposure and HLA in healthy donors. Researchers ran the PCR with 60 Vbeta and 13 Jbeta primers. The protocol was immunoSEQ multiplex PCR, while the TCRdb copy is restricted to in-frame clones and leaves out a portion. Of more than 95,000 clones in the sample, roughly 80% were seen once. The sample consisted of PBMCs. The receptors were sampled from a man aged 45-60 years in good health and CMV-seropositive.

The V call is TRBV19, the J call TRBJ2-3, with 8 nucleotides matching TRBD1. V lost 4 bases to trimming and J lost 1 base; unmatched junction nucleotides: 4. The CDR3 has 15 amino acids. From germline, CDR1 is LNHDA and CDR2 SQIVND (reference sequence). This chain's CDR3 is CASSTTGGGTDTQYF. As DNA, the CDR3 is TGTGCCAGTAGTACCACAGGGGGAGGCACAGATACGCAGTATTTT.

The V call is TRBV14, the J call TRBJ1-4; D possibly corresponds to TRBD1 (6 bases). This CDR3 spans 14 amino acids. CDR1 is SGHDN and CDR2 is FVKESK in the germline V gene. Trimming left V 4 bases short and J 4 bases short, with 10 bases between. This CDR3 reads CASSPGQRNEKLFF. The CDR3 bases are TGTGCCAGCAGCCCGGGACAACGTAATGAAAAACTGTTTTTT.

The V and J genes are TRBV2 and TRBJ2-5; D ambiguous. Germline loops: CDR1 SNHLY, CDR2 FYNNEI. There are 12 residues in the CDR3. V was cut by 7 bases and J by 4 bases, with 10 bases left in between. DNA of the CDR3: TGTGCCAGCAAACTCGAGGCAGAGACCCAGTACTTC. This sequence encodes CASKLEAETQYF.

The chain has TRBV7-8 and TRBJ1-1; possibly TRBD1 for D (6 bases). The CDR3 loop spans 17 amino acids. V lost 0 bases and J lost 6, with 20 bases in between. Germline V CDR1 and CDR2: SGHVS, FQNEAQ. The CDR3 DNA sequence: TGTGCCAGCAGCTTAGCGCAGGGGTTGGGGCGAATCGCTGAAGCTTTCTTT. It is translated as CASSLAQGLGRIAEAFF.

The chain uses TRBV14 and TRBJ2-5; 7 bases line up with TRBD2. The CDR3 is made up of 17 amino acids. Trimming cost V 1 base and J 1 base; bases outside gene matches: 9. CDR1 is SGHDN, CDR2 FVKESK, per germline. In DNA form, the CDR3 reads TGTGCCAGCAGCCAAGTGAGTGGCGGGAGTAGCCAAGAGACCCAGTACTTC. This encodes CASSQVSGGSSQETQYF.

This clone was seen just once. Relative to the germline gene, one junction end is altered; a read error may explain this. CDR3 loop: CASSYSDNEQFF. CDR3 DNA: TGTGCCAGCAGTTACTCCGACAATGAGCAGTTCTTC. J is TRBJ2-1 and V is TRBV6-6; no reliable D call. Germline-derived CDR1 and CDR2 are MNHNY and SVGAGI (reference sequence). The CDR3 is made up of 12 amino acids.

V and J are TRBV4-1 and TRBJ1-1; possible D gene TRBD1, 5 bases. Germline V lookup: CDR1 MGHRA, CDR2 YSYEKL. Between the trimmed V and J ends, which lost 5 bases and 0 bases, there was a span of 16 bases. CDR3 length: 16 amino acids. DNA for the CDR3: TGCGCCAGCAGCTGGGGAGGAGCAGGGATGAACACTGAAGCTTTCTTT. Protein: CASSWGGAGMNTEAFF.

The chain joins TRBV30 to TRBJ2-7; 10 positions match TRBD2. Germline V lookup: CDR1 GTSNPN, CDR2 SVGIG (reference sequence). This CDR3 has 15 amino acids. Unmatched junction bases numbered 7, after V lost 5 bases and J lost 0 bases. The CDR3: CAWSEREGSSYEQYF. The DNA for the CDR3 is TGTGCCTGGTCTGAGCGGGAGGGCAGCTCCTACGAGCAGTACTTC.